A single sample is the source of the 26 T cell receptor beta chains below, sequenced in a study of blood T cell repertoires in COVID-19. Only in-frame clones appear in the TCRdb table, and some are missing; sequencing was by immunoSEQ multiplex PCR. Altogether about 240,000 clones are present, around four fifths being singletons, with the ten largest covering about 1.9%. Sequencing input: peripheral blood. The source of these receptors is a young man who had recovered from COVID-19.

This clone was seen a single time. This sequence joins TRBV6-1 and TRBJ2-7; D remains ambiguous. Germline assignment: CDR1 MNHNS and CDR2 SASEGT. The CDR3 runs to 13 residues. Trimming removed 1 base at V and 4 bases at J, with 8 bases between. In DNA form, the CDR3 reads TGTGCCAGCAGTGAAGTCGAAGAGTACGAGCAGTACTTC. Amino acid sequence: CASSEVEEYEQYF.

The V call is TRBV10-2, the J call TRBJ2-7, with TRBD2 matching 7 bases. Germline assignment: CDR1 WSHSY and CDR2 SAAADI. Trimming at V came to 7 bases and at J to 2 bases, leaving 11 bases not matched to a gene. The CDR3 is 15 residues long. The CDR3 coding sequence is TGCGCCAGCAACGCAAGACTAGCAGGAACCTACGAGCAGTACGTC. It translates to CASNARLAGTYEQYV.

This clone was counted a few times. The rearrangement joins TRBV7-9 to TRBJ2-2, with D perhaps matching TRBD1 (6 bases). Germline values: CDR1 SEHNR, CDR2 FQNEAQ (reference sequence). This CDR3 has 15 residues. Between the trimmed V and J ends, which lost 3 bases and 4 bases, there was a span of 12 bases. The CDR3 region is CASSFNREITGELFF. Here the CDR3 DNA reads TGTGCCAGCAGCTTTAACAGGGAAATCACCGGGGAGCTGTTTTTT.

This clone occurred once. The genes are TRBV6-5 and TRBJ1-2; D is unclear. This CDR3 is built from 13 residues. V dropped 5 bases and J dropped 5 bases, with 12 bases sitting between them. Germline V lookup: CDR1 MNHEY, CDR2 SVGAGI. The CDR3 DNA sequence: TGTGCCAGCAGTAAGAACGGGGATTATGGCTACACCTTC. It encodes CASSKNGDYGYTF.

This chain uses TRBV18 with TRBJ2-1; TRBD1 matches 8 bases. The CDR3 has 16 amino acids. Per the germline V gene, CDR1 is KGHSH and CDR2 is LQKENI. V shed 0 bases and J 5 bases; nucleotides not matched to a gene: 6. CDR3 residues: CASSPPRRGPNNEQFF. DNA for the CDR3: TGTGCCAGCTCACCACCGCGCAGGGGGCCGAACAATGAGCAGTTCTTC.

The chain has TRBV27 and TRBJ1-1; no clear D. The germline V gene has CDR1 MNHEY and CDR2 SMNVEV (reference sequence). V was cut by 5 bases and J by 3 bases, with 16 bases left in between. This CDR3 has 15 residues. CDR3 nucleotide sequence: TGTGCCAGCAGTCTAGCGGGGAAAAAGGACACTGAAGCTTTCTTT. It codes for CASSLAGKKDTEAFF.

The chain joins TRBV5-8 to TRBJ2-5, with 7 bases identical to TRBD2. V trimming: 4 bases; J trimming: 5 bases; junction bases outside the gene matches: 11. Germline CDR1 SGHTS, CDR2 YDEGEE. This CDR3 contains 15 residues. CDR3 sequence reads: CASSPPRGGLETQYF. The CDR3 DNA reads as TGTGCCAGCAGCCCACCTCGCGGGGGATTGGAGACCCAGTACTTC.

The V call is TRBV18, the J call TRBJ2-2; D gene uncertain. CDR3 length: 13 residues. The V gene lost 6 bases and the J gene lost 5 bases, with 10 bases spanning the gap. Looked up from germline, CDR1 is KGHSH and CDR2 is LQKENI. In DNA form, the CDR3 reads TGTGCCAGCTCCTACCCCGGGACCGGGGAGCTGTTTTTT. Protein product: CASSYPGTGELFF.

This clone appeared once. The chain couples TRBV11-3 to TRBJ1-1; TRBD1 matches 7 bases. The CDR3 is 14 residues long. V shed 5 bases, J shed 2 bases, and the junction held 5 bases outside the gene matches. Germline V lookup: CDR1 SGHNT, CDR2 YENEEA. Written as DNA, the CDR3 is TGTGCCAGCAGCCCGGGACAGTCCAACACTGAAGCTTTCTTT. Translation: CASSPGQSNTEAFF. The variable domain in full, with the rest retrieved from reference TRBV11-3 and TRBJ1-1, is EAGVVQSPRYKIIEKKQPVAFWCNPISGHNTLYWYLQNLGQGPELLIRYENEEAVDDSQLPKDRFSAERLKGVDSTLKIQPAELGDSAVYLCASSPGQSNTEAFFGQGTRLTVV.

This clone was seen just once. The chain uses TRBV5-1 and TRBJ2-2, with 9 bases lining up with TRBD1. J was trimmed by 1 base and V by 3 bases; bases with no gene match: 1. The CDR3 runs 15 residues. CDR1 SGHRS and CDR2 YFSETQ come from the germline V gene. CDR3 protein: CASSWGQGNTGELFF. The CDR3, as DNA: TGCGCCAGCAGCTGGGGACAGGGGAACACCGGGGAGCTGTTTTTT.

The V call is TRBV9, the J call TRBJ2-3; D unresolved. Germline V gives CDR1 SGDLS, CDR2 YYNGEE. The CDR3 has 13 amino acids. V lost 0 bases, J lost 6 bases, and 8 bases lay in between. The CDR3 DNA reads as TGTGCCAGCAGCGTAGGTAGAGTGGATACGCAGTATTTT. Residues: CASSVGRVDTQYF.

This chain links TRBV2 with TRBJ2-3; D possibly corresponds to TRBD1 (6 bases). From germline, CDR1 is SNHLY and CDR2 FYNNEI. This CDR3 has 13 residues. The V gene lost 3 bases and the J gene lost 6 bases, with 10 bases spanning the gap. In DNA form, the CDR3 reads TGTGCCAGCAGTGAGCAGGGGTTGGATACGCAGTATTTT. Translation gives CASSEQGLDTQYF.

This chain uses TRBV27 with TRBJ2-7, with 9 bases matching TRBD1. Germline-derived CDR1 and CDR2 are MNHEY and SMNVEV (reference sequence). There are 12 residues in the CDR3. Trimming cost V 6 bases and J 6 bases; bases outside gene matches: 3. CDR3 nucleotide sequence: TGTGCCAGCAGCAGGACAGGGGTCGAGCAGTACTTC. Its protein is CASSRTGVEQYF.

This chain connects TRBV5-1 to TRBJ1-4; D is unclear. This CDR3 has 15 amino acids. CDR1 is SGHRS and CDR2 is YFSETQ in the germline V gene. Between the trimmed V and J ends, which lost 0 bases and 8 bases, there was a span of 14 bases. The chain's CDR3 is CASSLGGNSGEKLFF. CDR3 DNA: TGCGCCAGCAGCTTGGGTGGTAATAGCGGGGAAAAACTGTTTTTT.

The chain employs TRBV5-1 and TRBJ2-6, with 8 bases matching TRBD1. From germline, CDR1 is SGHRS and CDR2 YFSETQ. This CDR3 is 16 amino acids long. After removal of 2 bases from V and 2 bases from J, the junction contained 3 bases not matched to a gene. In nucleotides, the CDR3 is TGCGCCAGCAGCTTCGCAGGGGGCGCTGGGGCCAACGTCCTGACTTTC. Translating it yields CASSFAGGAGANVLTF.

In its sample, this clone was seen a few times. V gene TRBV7-8 combines with J gene TRBJ2-7; D may be TRBD2 (7 bases). Germline CDR1 SGHVS, CDR2 FQNEAQ. Trimming took off 0 bases at V and 0 bases at J, with 30 bases between the two ends. This CDR3 contains 22 residues. The CDR3 spells CASSLARPVGGRRGAASYEQYF. DNA for the CDR3: TGTGCCAGCAGCTTAGCGCGTCCGGTCGGGGGGCGCCGGGGTGCGGCCTCCTACGAGCAGTACTTC.

This chain uses TRBV6-1 with TRBJ1-1, with TRBD1 as a possible D gene (5 bases). The CDR3 runs to 13 residues. The germline CDR1 and CDR2 sequences are MNHNS and SASEGT. V lost 3 bases and J 5 bases, leaving 10 bases between the germline ends. The CDR3 nucleotides read TGTGCCAGCAGTGAGAGCCGGGGGACTGAAGCTTTCTTT. It translates to CASSESRGTEAFF.

J is TRBJ1-2 and V is TRBV18; 9 nucleotides match TRBD1. The CDR3 is made up of 17 amino acids. The V gene end was trimmed by 5 bases and the J gene end by 0 bases; junction bases not matched to a gene: 10. CDR1 and CDR2 from the germline V gene are KGHSH and LQKENI. CDR3 DNA: TGTGCCAGCTCATCACTTCAACGGACAGGGGCTAACTATGGCTACACCTTC. Translated: CASSSLQRTGANYGYTF.

This clone was recorded once. This sequence joins TRBV9 and TRBJ2-3; D perhaps matches TRBD1 (6 bases). Trimming removed 4 bases from V and 0 bases from J, with 12 bases in between. The CDR3 is 15 amino acids. From germline, CDR1 is SGDLS and CDR2 YYNGEE. The CDR3, as DNA: TGTGCCAGCAGCCTGACAGGCCAGAGCACAGATACGCAGTATTTT. This encodes CASSLTGQSTDTQYF.

This clone occurred a few times. This chain joins TRBV4-2 and TRBJ2-2, with 9 bases aligning to TRBD1. The junction had 9 bases not matched to a gene; V was cut back by 0 bases and J by 1 base. Per the germline V gene, CDR1 is LGHNA and CDR2 is YNFKEQ. The CDR3 has 19 amino acids. The CDR3 here is CASSQDSFGQGRNTGELFF. As DNA, the CDR3 is TGTGCCAGCAGCCAAGATAGTTTCGGACAGGGGCGGAACACCGGGGAGCTGTTTTTT.

The chain joins TRBV5-1 to TRBJ2-7; 10 bases are shared with TRBD2. Germline V gene sequence: CDR1 SGHRS, CDR2 YFSETQ. The CDR3 loop spans 17 amino acids. Losses at the gene ends were 4 bases for V and 1 base for J; bases not matched to a gene: 11. As DNA, the CDR3 is TGCGCCAGCAGCCTAACCGACGGACTAGCGGATTCCTACGAGCAGTACTTC. It codes for CASSLTDGLADSYEQYF.

V gene TRBV5-1 combines with J gene TRBJ2-1, with 7 bases identical to TRBD1. The ends lost 1 base at V and 12 bases at J; junction bases unmatched: 13. Germline V lookup: CDR1 SGHRS, CDR2 YFSETQ. The CDR3 loop spans 15 amino acids. The CDR3 region has the DNA TGCGCCAGCAGCTTGCGACAGGGTTCTTACTCTACGCAGTTCTTC. It is translated as CASSLRQGSYSTQFF.

This chain links TRBV18 with TRBJ2-7; TRBD2 matches at 8 bases. The V gene end was trimmed by 3 bases and the J gene end by 5 bases; junction bases not matched to a gene: 6. The CDR3 consists of 14 residues. Per germline, CDR1 KGHSH and CDR2 LQKENI. In DNA, the CDR3 is TGTGCCAGCTCACCCGGGACTAGGGCAGACGAGCAGTACTTC. Protein product: CASSPGTRADEQYF.

This clone was observed a few times. This chain links TRBV5-1 with TRBJ2-7, with 8 bases that match TRBD1. This CDR3 region has 16 residues. Trimming removed 2 bases from V and 1 base from J; junction bases left unmatched: 8. CDR1 is SGHRS and CDR2 is YFSETQ in the germline V gene. The CDR3 DNA follows: TGCGCCAGCAGCTTCAGCGAGAGGACAGGGTCCTACGAGCAGTACTTC. It yields the protein CASSFSERTGSYEQYF.

The V and J genes are TRBV2 and TRBJ1-6; perhaps TRBD1 as D (6 bases). This CDR3 spans 15 amino acids. Trimming stripped 8 bases from V and 2 bases from J, with 13 bases between. Germline V gives CDR1 SNHLY, CDR2 FYNNEI. CDR3 in DNA: TGTGCCAGCTCCGACCAGGGGACCTATAATTCACCCCTCCACTTT. Its translation is CASSDQGTYNSPLHF.

The chain combines TRBV20-1 with TRBJ2-3; TRBD1 might be the D (6 bases). Trimming removed 3 bases at V and 6 bases at J, with 7 bases between. Germline CDR1 is DFQATT and CDR2 is SNEGSKA (reference sequence). The CDR3 spans 11 residues. The CDR3 spells CSARTGDTQYF. The CDR3 nucleotides read TGCAGTGCTAGGACAGGCGATACGCAGTATTTT.